This T cell receptor (beta chain) stems from a study of CD8+ T cells in alopecia areata. Study overall: Scoring of treated patients' severity used the percentage of affected scalp area.

Extraction of RNA preceded its reverse transcription into cDNA, which served as the sequencing template. The assay was immunoSEQ multiplex PCR, and TCRdb's table has in-frame clones only and misses some. The sample has 110,000 or so clones; roughly 63% are singletons. This clone was recorded a few times. Its antigen is not identified. Germline lookup yields CDR1 LNHDA and CDR2 SQIVND (reference sequence). The CDR3 length is 16 residues. V shed 5 bases and J shed 0 bases, with 11 bases lying between them. Treatment noted: oral pan-JAK inhibitor, 5-10 mg twice daily. Study-wide points: Scalp clonality and expanded CD8+ clones among the top 100 fell significantly with tofacitinib. There were many expanded lesional clones persisting in scalp and blood during tofacitinib.

V and J are TRBV19 and TRBJ2-6; D uncertain. The receptor was derived from a human donor with alopecia areata. Material: CD8+ T cells sorted from blood, obtained at week 4, from a patient treated with tofacitinib. As DNA, the CDR3 is TGTGCCAGTAGTCCTCAAGGCGGCTCTGGGGCCAACGTCCTGACTTTC. It yields the protein CASSPQGGSGANVLTF.